This TCR beta chain was recorded in a study of cytomegalovirus exposure and HLA in healthy donors. Study results and caveats: The sole available immune exposure information was CMV serostatus.

The sample holds a few counts of this clone. What it binds is unknown. With V trimmed by 4 bases and J by 7 bases, 6 bases remained unmatched. Germline assignment: CDR1 SGHRS and CDR2 YFSETQ. The CDR3 extends over 15 amino acids. Primers: 60 Vbeta forward and 13 Jbeta reverse. This table comes from immunoSEQ multiplex PCR, and its TCRdb copy is limited to in-frame clones, with some not included. The repertoire holds roughly 100,000 clones, with roughly 76% as singletons. The V and J genes are TRBV5-1 and TRBJ1-6; 9 nucleotides agree with TRBD1. This clonotype was sampled from a woman between 50 and 59 years old in good health and CMV-seropositive. The specimen sequenced was PBMCs. CDR3 bases: TGCGCCAGCAGCCCAGCGGGACAGGGAAATTCACCCCTCCACTTT. This gives the protein CASSPAGQGNSPLHF.